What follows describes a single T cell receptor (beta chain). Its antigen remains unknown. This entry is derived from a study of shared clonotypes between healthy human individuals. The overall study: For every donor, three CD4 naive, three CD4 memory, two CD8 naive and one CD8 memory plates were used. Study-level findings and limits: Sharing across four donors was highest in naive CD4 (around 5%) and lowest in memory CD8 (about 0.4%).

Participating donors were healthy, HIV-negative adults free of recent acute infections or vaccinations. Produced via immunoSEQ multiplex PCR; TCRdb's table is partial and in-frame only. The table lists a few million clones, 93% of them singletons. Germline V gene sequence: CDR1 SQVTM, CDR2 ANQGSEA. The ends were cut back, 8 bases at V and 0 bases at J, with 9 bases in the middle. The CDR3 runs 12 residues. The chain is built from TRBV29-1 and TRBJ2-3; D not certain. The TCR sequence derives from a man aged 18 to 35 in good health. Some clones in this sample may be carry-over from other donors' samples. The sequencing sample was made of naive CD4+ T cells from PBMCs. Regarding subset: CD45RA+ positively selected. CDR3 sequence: CSTTTSTDTQYF. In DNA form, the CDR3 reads TGCAGCACAACTACTAGCACAGATACGCAGTATTTT.